The 4 T cell receptor beta chains below were found in one sample sequenced in a study of blood T cells in healthy people across ages. A sample-barcoded 5' primer and a J-beta primer mix were used in a second PCR of roughly 7 to 11 cycles. TCRdb re-analysed the 5' RACE reads in MiXCR, keeping a single row per CDR3 protein. Of some 940,000 distinct CDR3 sequences in the sample, 25% to 35% were seen once. This same sample was also taken into another study, of T cells of mothers and their children.

Sequenced material: blood. These receptor sequences come from a woman aged 40 to 55 in good health.

This clonotype has at least ten counts. V gene TRBV12-3 or TRBV12-4 combines with J gene TRBJ1-1, with 7 bases lining up with TRBD1. The CDR3 runs 13 residues. Trimming removed 7 bases from V and 6 bases from J; junction bases left unmatched: 8. CDR3 DNA sequence: TGTGCCAGCACCCTGACAGGGAGCGCTGAAGCTTTCTTT. It yields the protein CASTLTGSAEAFF.

In its sample, this clonotype was seen a few times. The rearrangement uses TRBV5-1 and TRBJ2-6; D is perhaps TRBD1 (5 bases). The ends were cut back, 2 bases at V and 2 bases at J, with 11 bases in the middle. CDR1 is SGHRS, CDR2 YFSETQ, per germline. The CDR3 sequence is 16 residues long. CDR3 protein: CASSLGAPAGANVLTF. The CDR3 DNA sequence: TGCGCCAGCAGCTTAGGGGCGCCAGCTGGGGCCAACGTCCTGACTTTC.

The rearrangement uses TRBV15 and TRBJ1-1; perhaps TRBD1 as D (5 bases). The CDR3 contains 13 residues. V lost 8 bases to trimming and J lost 2 bases, with 12 bases between them. The V gene's germline CDR1 is LNHNV and CDR2 YYDKDF (reference sequence). The CDR3 DNA follows: TGTGCCACCCGACAAGACAGCAACACTGAAGCTTTCTTT. Translated: CATRQDSNTEAFF.

A word on this clonotype: With a much larger clone just one base away, this may be a read error. V is TRBV20-1 and J is TRBJ1-5; 7 bases line up with TRBD1. From germline, CDR1 is DFQATT and CDR2 SNEGSKA (reference sequence). The CDR3 extends over 15 amino acids. With V trimmed by 2 bases and J by 4 bases, 8 bases remained unmatched. The CDR3 region has the DNA TGCAGTGCTAGAAGGGGCAGGGGGGATAATCAGCCCCAGCATTTT. Translated: CSARRGRGDNQPQHF.